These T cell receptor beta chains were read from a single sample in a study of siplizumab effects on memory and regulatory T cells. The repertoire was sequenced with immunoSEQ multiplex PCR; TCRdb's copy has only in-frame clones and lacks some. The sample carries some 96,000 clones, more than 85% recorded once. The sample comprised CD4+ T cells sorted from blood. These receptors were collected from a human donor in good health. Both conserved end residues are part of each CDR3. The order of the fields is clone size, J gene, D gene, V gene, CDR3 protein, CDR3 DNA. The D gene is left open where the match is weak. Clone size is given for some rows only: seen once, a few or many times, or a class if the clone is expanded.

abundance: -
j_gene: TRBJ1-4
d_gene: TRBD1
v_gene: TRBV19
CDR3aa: CASSIASLGQRGEKLFF
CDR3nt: TGTGCCAGTAGTATAGCCTCCTTGGGACAGAGAGGCGAAAAACTGTTTTTT

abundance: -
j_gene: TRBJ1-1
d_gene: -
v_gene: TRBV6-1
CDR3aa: CASSEGATANTEAFF
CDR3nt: TGTGCCAGCAGTGAAGGTGCGACAGCGAACACTGAAGCTTTCTTT

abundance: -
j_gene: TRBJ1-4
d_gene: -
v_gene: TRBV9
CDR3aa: CASSLGGGGEKLFF
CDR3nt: TGTGCCAGCAGCCTAGGGGGAGGGGGTGAAAAACTGTTTTTT

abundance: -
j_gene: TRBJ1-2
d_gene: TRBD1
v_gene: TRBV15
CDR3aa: CATSRAGTAANYGYTF
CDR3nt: TGTGCCACCAGTAGGGCGGGGACAGCAGCTAACTATGGCTACACCTTC

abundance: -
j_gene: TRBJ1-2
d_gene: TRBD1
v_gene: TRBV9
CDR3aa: CASSVGQGVYRDGYTF
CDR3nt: TGTGCCAGCAGCGTAGGACAGGGGGTATATCGCGATGGCTACACCTTC

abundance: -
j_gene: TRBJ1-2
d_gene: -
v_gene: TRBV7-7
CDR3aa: CASSLYVIYGYTF
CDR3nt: TGTGCCAGCAGCTTATACGTAATCTATGGCTACACCTTC

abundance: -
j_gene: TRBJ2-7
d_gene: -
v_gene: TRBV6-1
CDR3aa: CAVRSRNGPYEQYF
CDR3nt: TGTGCCGTCAGATCCCGGAACGGACCCTACGAGCAGTACTTC

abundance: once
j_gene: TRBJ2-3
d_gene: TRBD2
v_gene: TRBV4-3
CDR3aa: CASRYGGDDTDTQYF
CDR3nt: TGCGCCAGCAGATACGGGGGGGACGACACAGATACGCAGTATTTT

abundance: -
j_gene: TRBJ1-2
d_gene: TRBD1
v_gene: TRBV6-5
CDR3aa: CASSPGQGPFYGYTF
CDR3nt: TGTGCCAGCAGCCCGGGACAGGGCCCTTTCTATGGCTACACCTTC

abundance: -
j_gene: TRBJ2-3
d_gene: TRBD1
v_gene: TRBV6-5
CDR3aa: CATRDRFSTDTQYF
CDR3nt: TGTGCCACCCGGGACAGATTTAGCACAGATACGCAGTATTTT

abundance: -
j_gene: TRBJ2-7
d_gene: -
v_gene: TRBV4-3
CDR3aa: CASSQERRLGEQYF
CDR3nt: TGCGCCAGCAGCCAAGAGAGGCGCTTGGGGGAGCAGTACTTC

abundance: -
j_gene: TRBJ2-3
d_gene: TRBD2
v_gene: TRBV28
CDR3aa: CASSLSSGGATHRDTQYF
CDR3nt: TGTGCCAGCAGTTTAAGTAGCGGGGGGGCCACACACCGAGATACGCAGTATTTT

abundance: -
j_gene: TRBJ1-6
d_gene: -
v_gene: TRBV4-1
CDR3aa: CASRLDRSSYNSPLHF
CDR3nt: TGCGCCAGCAGGCTTGACAGGAGCTCCTATAATTCACCCCTCCACTTT

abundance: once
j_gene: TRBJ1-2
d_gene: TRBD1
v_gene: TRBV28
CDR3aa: CASLNGLSLWTGGNGYTF
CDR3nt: TGTGCCAGCCTCAACGGTCTCTCCCTCTGGACAGGGGGGAATGGCTACACCTTC

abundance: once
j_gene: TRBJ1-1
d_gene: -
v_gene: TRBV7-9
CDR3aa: CASSLALGRRDYTEAFF
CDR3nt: TGTGCCAGCAGCTTAGCGCTTGGCAGGAGGGATTACACTGAAGCTTTCTTT

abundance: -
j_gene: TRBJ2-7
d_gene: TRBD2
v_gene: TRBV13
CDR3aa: CASSPTVGGDYEQYF
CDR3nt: TGTGCCAGCAGCCCTACTGTGGGGGGGGACTACGAGCAGTACTTC

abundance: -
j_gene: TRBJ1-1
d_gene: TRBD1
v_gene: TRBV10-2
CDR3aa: CASSLQGTEAFF
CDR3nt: TGCGCCAGCAGCTTACAGGGGACTGAAGCTTTCTTT

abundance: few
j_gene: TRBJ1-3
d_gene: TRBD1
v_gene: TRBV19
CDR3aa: CASSPIRGSGNTIYF
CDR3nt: TGTGCCAGTAGTCCTATCAGGGGGTCTGGAAACACCATATATTTT

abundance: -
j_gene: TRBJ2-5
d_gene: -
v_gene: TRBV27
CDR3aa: CASSKGGPETQYF
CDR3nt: TGTGCCAGCTCGAAGGGGGGGCCAGAGACCCAGTACTTC

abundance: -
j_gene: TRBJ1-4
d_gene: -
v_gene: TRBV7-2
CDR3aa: CASSFPPPLGKLFF
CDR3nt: TGTGCCAGCAGCTTTCCCCCCCCATTGGGAAAACTGTTTTTT

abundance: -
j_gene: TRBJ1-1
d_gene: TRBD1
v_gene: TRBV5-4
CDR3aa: CASSSGQMNTEAFF
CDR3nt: TGTGCCAGCAGCTCGGGACAGATGAACACTGAAGCTTTCTTT

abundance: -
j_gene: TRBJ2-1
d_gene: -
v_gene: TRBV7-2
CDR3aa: CASSPWGRGPNEQFF
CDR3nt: TGTGCCAGCAGCCCTTGGGGCAGGGGTCCTAATGAGCAGTTCTTC